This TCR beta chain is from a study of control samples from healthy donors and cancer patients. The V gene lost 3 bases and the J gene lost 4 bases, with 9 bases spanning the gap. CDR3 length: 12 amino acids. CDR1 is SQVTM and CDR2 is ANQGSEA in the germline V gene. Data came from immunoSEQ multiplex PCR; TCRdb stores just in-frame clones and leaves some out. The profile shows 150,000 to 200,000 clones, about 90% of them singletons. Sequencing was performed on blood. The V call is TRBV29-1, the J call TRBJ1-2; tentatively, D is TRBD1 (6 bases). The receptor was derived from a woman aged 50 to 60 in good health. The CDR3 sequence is CSVEGASYGYTF. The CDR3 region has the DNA TGCAGCGTTGAGGGGGCTAGCTATGGCTACACCTTC.